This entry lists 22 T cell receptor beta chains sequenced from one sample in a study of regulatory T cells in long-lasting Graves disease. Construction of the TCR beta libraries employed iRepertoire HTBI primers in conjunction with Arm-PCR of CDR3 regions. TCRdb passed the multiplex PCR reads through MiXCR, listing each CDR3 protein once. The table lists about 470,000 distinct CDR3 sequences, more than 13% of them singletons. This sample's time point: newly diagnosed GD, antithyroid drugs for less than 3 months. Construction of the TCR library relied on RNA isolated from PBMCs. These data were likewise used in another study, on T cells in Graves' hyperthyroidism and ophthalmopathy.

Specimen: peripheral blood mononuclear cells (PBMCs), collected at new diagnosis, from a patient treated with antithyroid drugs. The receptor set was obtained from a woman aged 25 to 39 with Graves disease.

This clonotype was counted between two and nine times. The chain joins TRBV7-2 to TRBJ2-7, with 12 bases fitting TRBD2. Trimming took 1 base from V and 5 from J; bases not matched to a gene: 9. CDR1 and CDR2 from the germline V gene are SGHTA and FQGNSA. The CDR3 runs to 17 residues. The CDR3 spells CASSLGLTSGSGDEQYF. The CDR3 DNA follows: TGTGCCAGCAGCTTAGGGTTGACTAGCGGGAGTGGGGACGAGCAGTACTTC.

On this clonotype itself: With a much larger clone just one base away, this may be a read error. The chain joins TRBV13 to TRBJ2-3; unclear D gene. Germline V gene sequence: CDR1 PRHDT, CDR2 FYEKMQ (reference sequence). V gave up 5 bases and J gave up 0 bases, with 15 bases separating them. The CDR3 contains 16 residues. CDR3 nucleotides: TGTGCCAGCAGCCTGACGGAGCTGAGAAGCACAGATACGCAGTATTTT. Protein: CASSLTELRSTDTQYF.

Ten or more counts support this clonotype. CDR3 in amino acids: CAWRHRDRNNEKLFF. The CDR3, as DNA: TGTGCCTGGCGACATCGGGACAGGAATAATGAAAAACTGTTTTTT. J is TRBJ1-4 and V is TRBV30; 8 nucleotides agree with TRBD1. J was trimmed by 4 bases and V by 5 bases; bases with no gene match: 9. The CDR3 sequence is 15 residues long. The germline V gene has CDR1 GTSNPN and CDR2 SVGIG (reference sequence).

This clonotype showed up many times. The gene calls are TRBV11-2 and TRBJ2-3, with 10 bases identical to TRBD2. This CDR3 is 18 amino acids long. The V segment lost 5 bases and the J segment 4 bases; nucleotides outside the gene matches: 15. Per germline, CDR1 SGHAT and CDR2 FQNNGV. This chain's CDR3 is CASSRYPGTSVISDTQYF. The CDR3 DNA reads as TGTGCCAGCAGCCGTTACCCGGGGACTAGCGTTATATCAGATACGCAGTATTTT.

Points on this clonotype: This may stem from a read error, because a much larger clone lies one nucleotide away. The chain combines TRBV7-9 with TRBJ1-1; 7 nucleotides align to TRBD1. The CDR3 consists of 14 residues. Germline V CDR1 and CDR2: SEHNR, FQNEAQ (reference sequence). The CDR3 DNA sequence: TGTGCCAGCAGCGACGGGACAGCGAACACTGAAGCTCTCTTT. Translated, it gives CASSDGTANTEALF.

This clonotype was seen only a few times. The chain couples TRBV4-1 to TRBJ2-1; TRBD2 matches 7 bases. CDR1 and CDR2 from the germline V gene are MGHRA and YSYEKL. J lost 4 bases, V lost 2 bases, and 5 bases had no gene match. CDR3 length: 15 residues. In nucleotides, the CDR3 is TGCGCCAGCAGCCAATGGAGCGGGGTATACAATGAGCAGTTCTTC. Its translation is CASSQWSGVYNEQFF.

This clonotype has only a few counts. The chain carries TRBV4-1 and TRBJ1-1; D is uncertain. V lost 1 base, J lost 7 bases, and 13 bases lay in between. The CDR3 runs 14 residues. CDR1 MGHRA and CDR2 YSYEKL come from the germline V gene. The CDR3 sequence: CASSQVQDSIEAFF. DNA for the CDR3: TGCGCCAGCAGCCAAGTGCAGGACTCTATTGAAGCTTTCTTT.

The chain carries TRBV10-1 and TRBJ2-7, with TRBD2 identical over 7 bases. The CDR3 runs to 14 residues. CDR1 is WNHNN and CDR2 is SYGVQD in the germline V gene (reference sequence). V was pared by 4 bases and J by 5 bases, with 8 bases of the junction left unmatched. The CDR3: CASSVRASGNEQYF. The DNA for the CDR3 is TGCGCCAGCAGTGTTCGGGCTAGCGGTAACGAGCAGTACTTC.

CDR3 DNA: TGTGCCAGCAGTTATCTAGCCGATACGCAGTATTTT. Translation: CASSYLADTQYF. V gene TRBV6-2 or TRBV6-3 combines with J gene TRBJ2-3; D is possibly TRBD2 (5 bases). V lost 3 bases, J lost 6 bases, and 7 bases lay in between. CDR3 length equals 12 residues. The germline V gene has CDR1 MNHEY and CDR2 SVGEGT.

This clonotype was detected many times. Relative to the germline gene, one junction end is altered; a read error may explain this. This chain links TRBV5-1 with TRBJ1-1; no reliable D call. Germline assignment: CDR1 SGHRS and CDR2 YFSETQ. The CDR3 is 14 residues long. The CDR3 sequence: CASSLLGGGTEAFF. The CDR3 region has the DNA TGTGCCAGCAGTTTACTAGGCGGTGGCACTGAAGCTTTCTTT.

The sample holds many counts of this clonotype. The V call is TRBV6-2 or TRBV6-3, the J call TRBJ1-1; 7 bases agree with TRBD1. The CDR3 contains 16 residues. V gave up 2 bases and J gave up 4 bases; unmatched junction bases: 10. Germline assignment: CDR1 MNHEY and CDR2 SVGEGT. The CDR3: CASSYQGQPLGTEAFF. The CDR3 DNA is TGTGCCAGCAGTTACCAGGGACAGCCGCTGGGCACTGAAGCTTTCTTT.

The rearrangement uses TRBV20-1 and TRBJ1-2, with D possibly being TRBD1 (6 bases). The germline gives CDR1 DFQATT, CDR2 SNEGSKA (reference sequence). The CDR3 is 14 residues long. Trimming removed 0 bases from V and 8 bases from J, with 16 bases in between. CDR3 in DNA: TGCAGTGCTAGAGATACTAGGGGGGCTGGGGGCTACACCTTC. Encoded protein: CSARDTRGAGGYTF.

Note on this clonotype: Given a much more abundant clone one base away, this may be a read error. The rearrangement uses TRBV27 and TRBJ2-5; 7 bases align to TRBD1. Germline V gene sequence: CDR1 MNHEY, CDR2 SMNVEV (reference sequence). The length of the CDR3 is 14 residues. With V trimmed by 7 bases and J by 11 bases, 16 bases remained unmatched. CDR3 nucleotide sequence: TGTGCCAGCAAAGGGGGCCACGGCTACAATGAGCAGTACTTC. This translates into CASKGGHGYNEQYF.

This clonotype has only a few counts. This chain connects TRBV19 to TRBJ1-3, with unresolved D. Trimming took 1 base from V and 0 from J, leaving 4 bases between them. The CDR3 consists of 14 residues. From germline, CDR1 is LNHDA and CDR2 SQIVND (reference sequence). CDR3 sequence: CASSIGVSGNTIYF. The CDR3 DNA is TGTGCCAGTAGTATAGGTGTCTCTGGAAACACCATATATTTT.

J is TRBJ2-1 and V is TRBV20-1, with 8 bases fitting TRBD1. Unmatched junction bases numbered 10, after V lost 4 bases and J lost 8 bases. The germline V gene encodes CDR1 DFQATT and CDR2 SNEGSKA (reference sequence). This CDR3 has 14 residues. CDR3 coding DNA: TGCAGTGCTAATTTATGGACAGGGTACTATGAGCAGTTCTTC. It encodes CSANLWTGYYEQFF.

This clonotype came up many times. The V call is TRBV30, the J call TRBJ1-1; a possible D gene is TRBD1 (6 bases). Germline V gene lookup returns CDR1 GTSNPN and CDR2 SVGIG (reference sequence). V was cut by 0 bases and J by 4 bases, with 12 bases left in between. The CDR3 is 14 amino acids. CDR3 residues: CAWSVSGRGTEAFF. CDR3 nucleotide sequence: TGTGCCTGGAGTGTATCAGGCAGGGGCACTGAAGCTTTCTTT.

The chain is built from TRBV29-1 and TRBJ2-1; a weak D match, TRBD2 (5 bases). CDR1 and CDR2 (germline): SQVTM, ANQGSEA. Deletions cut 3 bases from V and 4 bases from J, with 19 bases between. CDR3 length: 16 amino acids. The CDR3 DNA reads TGCAGCGTTGATTTGGGCGCGAGCGGACCGTACAATGAGCAGTTCTTC. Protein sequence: CSVDLGASGPYNEQFF.

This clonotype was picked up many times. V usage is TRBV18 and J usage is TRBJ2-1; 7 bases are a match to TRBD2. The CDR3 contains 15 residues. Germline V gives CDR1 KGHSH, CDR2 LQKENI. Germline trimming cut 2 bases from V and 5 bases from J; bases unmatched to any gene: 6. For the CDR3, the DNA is TGTGCCAGCTCACCAGAGGCTAGCGGAGACAATGAGCAGTTCTTC. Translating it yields CASSPEASGDNEQFF.

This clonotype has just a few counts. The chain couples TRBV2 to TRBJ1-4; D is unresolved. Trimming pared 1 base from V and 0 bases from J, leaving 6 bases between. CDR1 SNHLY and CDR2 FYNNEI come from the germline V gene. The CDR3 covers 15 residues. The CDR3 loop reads CASSEGYATNEKLFF. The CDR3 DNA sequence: TGTGCCAGCAGTGAAGGCTATGCAACTAATGAAAAACTGTTTTTT. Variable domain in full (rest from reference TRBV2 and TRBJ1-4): EPEVTQTPSHQVTQMGQEVILRCVPISNHLYFYWYRQILGQKVEFLVSFYNNEISEKSEIFDDQFSVERPDGSNFTLKIRSTKLEDSAMYFCASSEGYATNEKLFFGSGTQLSVL.

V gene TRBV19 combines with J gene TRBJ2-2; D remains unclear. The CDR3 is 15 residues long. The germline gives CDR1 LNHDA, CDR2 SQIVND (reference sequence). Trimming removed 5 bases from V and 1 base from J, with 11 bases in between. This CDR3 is CASSDIDVNTGELFF. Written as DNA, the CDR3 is TGTGCCAGTAGTGATATCGACGTGAACACCGGGGAGCTGTTTTTT.

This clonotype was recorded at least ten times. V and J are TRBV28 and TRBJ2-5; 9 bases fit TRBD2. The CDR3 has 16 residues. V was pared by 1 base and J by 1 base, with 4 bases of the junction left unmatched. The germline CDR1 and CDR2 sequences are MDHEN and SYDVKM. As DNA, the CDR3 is TGTGCCAGCAGTTTATACCTAGCGGGGATCCAAGAGACCCAGTACTTC. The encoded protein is CASSLYLAGIQETQYF.

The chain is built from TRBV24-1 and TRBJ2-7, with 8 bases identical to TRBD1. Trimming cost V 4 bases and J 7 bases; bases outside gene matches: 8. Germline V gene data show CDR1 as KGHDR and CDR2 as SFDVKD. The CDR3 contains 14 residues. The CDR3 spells CATSDPDRGGEQYF. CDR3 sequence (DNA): TGTGCCACCAGTGACCCTGACAGGGGCGGAGAGCAGTACTTC.